This TCR beta chain derives from a study of T cell responses to AZD1222 COVID-19 vaccine. The CDR3 is 15 amino acids. Germline V CDR1 and CDR2: MDHEN, SYDVKM. V lost 4 bases to trimming and J lost 1 base, with 11 bases between them. Assay: immunoSEQ multiplex PCR; the TCRdb copy retains only in-frame clones and omits some. The sample has about 100,000 clones; 80% to 90% are singletons. This chain links TRBV28 with TRBJ1-5; maybe TRBD1 (6 bases). This material consisted of peripheral blood, taken on day 0 of AZD1222 vaccination. The receptor comes from an adult in good health. The DNA for the CDR3 is TGTGCCAGCAGTTCTGGAGGGGGAAGCAATCAGCCCCAGCATTTT. Its protein product is CASSSGGGSNQPQHF.